These 5 T cell receptor beta chains were sequenced from one sample in a study of cytomegalovirus exposure and HLA in healthy donors. The PCR made use of 60 Vbeta and 13 Jbeta primers. Profiling relied on immunoSEQ multiplex PCR, and the TCRdb table lists in-frame clones only, not all of them. The sample carries hundreds of thousands of clones, about 80% recorded once. The sample consisted of PBMCs. All receptors derive from a woman aged 40 to 55 in good health and CMV-seronegative.

The V gene is TRBV7-3, the J gene TRBJ2-5; 9 bases are a match to TRBD1. The CDR3 has 13 residues. Trimming removed 5 bases from V and 5 bases from J; junction bases left unmatched: 3. Germline values: CDR1 SGHTA, CDR2 FQGTGA. The CDR3 sequence is CASSQGQGETQYF. The CDR3 bases are TGTGCCAGCAGCCAGGGACAGGGCGAGACCCAGTACTTC.

V usage is TRBV30 and J usage is TRBJ2-7, with TRBD1 identical over 8 bases. This CDR3 region has 14 residues. V dropped 1 base and J dropped 7; count of bases not matched to a gene: 9. Germline CDR1 and CDR2: GTSNPN and SVGIG (reference sequence). CDR3 nucleotide sequence: TGTGCCTGGAGTGGACCGGGACAGGTTAATGAGCAGTACTTC. Its translation: CAWSGPGQVNEQYF.

The chain joins TRBV19 to TRBJ1-5; D may be TRBD1 (5 bases). Germline CDR1 and CDR2: LNHDA and SQIVND (reference sequence). The CDR3 has 16 residues. Between the trimmed V and J ends, which lost 3 bases and 2 bases, there was a span of 14 bases. The CDR3 sequence: CASSMAGRAGNQPQHF. DNA for the CDR3: TGTGCCAGTAGTATGGCCGGCAGGGCCGGCAATCAGCCCCAGCATTTT.

The chain recombines TRBV2 with TRBJ1-5; D perhaps matches TRBD1 (5 bases). V was pared by 6 bases and J by 9 bases, with 12 bases between. Germline CDR1 is SNHLY and CDR2 is FYNNEI. The CDR3 covers 12 residues. The CDR3: CASRGPRGPQHF. The CDR3 DNA reads TGTGCCAGCAGGGGGCCCCGAGGGCCCCAGCATTTT.

The chain combines TRBV28 with TRBJ2-1; a weak D match, TRBD1 (5 bases). Trimming took off 1 base at V and 6 bases at J, with 7 bases between the two ends. The germline gives CDR1 MDHEN, CDR2 SYDVKM. CDR3 length: 13 amino acids. As DNA, the CDR3 is TGTGCCAGCAGTTTATCGACAGTCAATGAGCAGTTCTTC. Translation: CASSLSTVNEQFF. Combining the CDR3 with reference TRBV28 and TRBJ2-1 gives the whole variable domain DVKVTQSSRYLVKRTGEKVFLECVQDMDHENMFWYRQDPGLGLRLIYFSYDVKMKEKGDIPEGYSVSREKKERFSLILESASTNQTSMYLCASSLSTVNEQFFGPGTRLTVL.